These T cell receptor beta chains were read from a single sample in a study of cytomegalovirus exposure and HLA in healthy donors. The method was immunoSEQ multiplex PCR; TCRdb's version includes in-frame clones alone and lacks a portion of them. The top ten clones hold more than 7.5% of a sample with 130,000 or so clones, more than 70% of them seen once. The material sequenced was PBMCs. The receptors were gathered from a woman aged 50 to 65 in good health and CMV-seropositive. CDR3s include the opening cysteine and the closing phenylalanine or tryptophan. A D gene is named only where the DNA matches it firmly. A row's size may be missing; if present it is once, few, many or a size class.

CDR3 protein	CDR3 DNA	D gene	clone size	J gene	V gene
CAWSPNRDNEQFF	TGTGCCTGGAGTCCGAACCGGGACAATGAGCAGTTCTTC	-	once	TRBJ2-1	TRBV30
CASTRGDRNEQFF	TGTGCCAGCACCCGCGGGGACCGCAATGAGCAGTTCTTC	-	-	TRBJ2-1	TRBV6-5
CASTSNYGYTF	TGTGCCAGCACCTCTAACTATGGCTACACCTTC	-	-	TRBJ1-2	TRBV5-6
CASCGNPGNEKLFF	TGTGCCAGCTGCGGTAATCCGGGGAATGAAAAACTGTTTTTT	-	few	TRBJ1-4	TRBV2
CASSEQAYEQYF	TGTGCCAGCAGTGAACAGGCCTACGAGCAGTACTTC	-	-	TRBJ2-7	TRBV2
CASSQSGPVEPTDTQYF	TGTGCCAGCAGCCAAAGCGGGCCGGTGGAACCCACAGATACGCAGTATTTT	-	-	TRBJ2-3	TRBV4-2
CASSWAGQETQYF	TGTGCCAGCAGCTGGGCTGGCCAAGAGACCCAGTACTTC	-	few	TRBJ2-5	TRBV7-2
CASSISGGDNEQFF	TGTGCCAGTAGTATTAGCGGGGGGGACAATGAGCAGTTCTTC	TRBD2	-	TRBJ2-1	TRBV19
CASSQVPGSNYGYTF	TGCGCCAGCAGCCAAGTTCCGGGATCTAACTATGGCTACACCTTC	-	few	TRBJ1-2	TRBV4-3
CASSPGTGAYGYTF	TGTGCCAGCAGCCCCGGGACAGGGGCCTATGGCTACACCTTC	TRBD1	-	TRBJ1-2	TRBV6-6
CASSPTGTAYNEQFF	TGTGCCAGCAGCCCCACCGGGACAGCCTACAATGAGCAGTTCTTC	TRBD1	-	TRBJ2-1	TRBV7-6
CASSLRSEQYF	TGTGCCAGCAGCCTCAGGTCCGAGCAGTACTTC	-	-	TRBJ2-7	TRBV21-1
CASSLWLAGPTDTQYF	TGCGCCAGCAGCTTGTGGCTAGCGGGGCCCACAGATACGCAGTATTTT	TRBD2	-	TRBJ2-3	TRBV5-1
CASRPDRDSGNTIYF	TGTGCCAGCAGACCTGACAGGGACTCTGGAAACACCATATATTTT	TRBD1	-	TRBJ1-3	TRBV27
CASSPGTGGSYEQYF	TGCGCCAGCAGCCCTGGGACAGGCGGGTCCTACGAGCAGTACTTC	TRBD1	once	TRBJ2-7	TRBV5-1
CASSPETGRTGYTF	TGCGCCAGCAGCCCCGAGACAGGAAGAACTGGCTACACCTTC	-	-	TRBJ1-2	TRBV5-1
CASSEPLGDFTDTQYF	TGTGCCAGCAGTGAACCGCTGGGAGACTTTACAGATACGCAGTATTTT	-	-	TRBJ2-3	TRBV2
CASSFRGSRASAGELFF	TGTGCCAGCAGTTTCCGTGGGAGTAGGGCCTCGGCCGGGGAGCTGTTTTTT	-	-	TRBJ2-2	TRBV27
CASSGLAGVSETQYF	TGTGCCAGCAGTGGTCTAGCGGGAGTTAGCGAGACCCAGTACTTC	TRBD2	-	TRBJ2-5	TRBV28
CSVPGLAGFNEQFF	TGCAGCGTACCGGGACTAGCGGGGTTCAATGAGCAGTTCTTC	TRBD2	-	TRBJ2-1	TRBV29-1
CASSPGTSGQETQYF	TGTGCCAGCAGCCCGGGGACTAGCGGACAAGAGACCCAGTACTTC	TRBD2	-	TRBJ2-5	TRBV4-2
CASSYTLSNEQYF	TGTGCCAGCAGTTACACCCTTAGCAACGAGCAGTACTTC	-	-	TRBJ2-7	TRBV6-5
CAWRHPGGYGYTF	TGTGCCTGGAGACATCCCGGGGGATATGGCTACACCTTC	-	few	TRBJ1-2	TRBV30
CASSPRVNTEAFF	TGTGCCAGCAGCCCCCGCGTGAACACTGAAGCTTTCTTT	-	-	TRBJ1-1	TRBV7-9
CASSPLQGSGNTIYF	TGTGCCAGCAGCCCACTACAGGGGTCTGGAAACACCATATATTTT	TRBD1	-	TRBJ1-3	TRBV5-6
CASSHPVGRTTEAFF	TGCGCCAGCAGCCACCCGGTTGGGAGGACCACTGAAGCTTTCTTT	-	few	TRBJ1-1	TRBV4-1
CASVGQGYDEQYF	TGTGCCAGCGTTGGACAGGGGTATGACGAGCAGTACTTC	TRBD1	-	TRBJ2-7	TRBV2
CASSAQGQGASNYGYTF	TGTGCCAGCAGCGCCCAGGGACAGGGGGCGAGTAACTATGGCTACACCTTC	TRBD1	-	TRBJ1-2	TRBV7-2
CACPTSGGASGANVLTF	TGTGCCTGCCCTACTAGCGGGGGGGCGTCTGGGGCCAACGTCCTGACTTTC	TRBD2	-	TRBJ2-6	TRBV30
CAWSVLHEQFF	TGTGCCTGGAGTGTACTGCATGAGCAGTTCTTC	-	few	TRBJ2-1	TRBV30
CASSGDTGELFF	TGTGCCAGCAGTGGCGACACCGGGGAGCTGTTTTTT	-	-	TRBJ2-2	TRBV6-4
CASSRWTGGRGYTF	TGCGCCAGCAGCCGATGGACAGGGGGGCGAGGCTACACCTTC	TRBD1	few	TRBJ1-2	TRBV4-3
CASSLETSVYTGELFF	TGTGCCAGCAGCTTGGAGACTAGCGTTTATACCGGGGAGCTGTTTTTT	TRBD2	few	TRBJ2-2	TRBV5-6
CAWSTNPSPKQFF	TGTGCCTGGAGCACTAACCCCAGCCCCAAGCAGTTCTTC	-	-	TRBJ2-1	TRBV30
CASSLAGSTGQPQHF	TGTGCCAGCAGTTTGGCAGGGTCGACGGGCCAGCCCCAGCATTTT	-	-	TRBJ1-5	TRBV28
CASSLVGGPYEQYF	TGTGCCAGCAGTTTAGTGGGAGGGCCGTACGAGCAGTACTTC	TRBD2	once	TRBJ2-7	TRBV28
CASSRGQGVEEQYF	TGTGCCAGCAGCCGTGGACAGGGAGTAGAGGAGCAGTACTTC	TRBD1	-	TRBJ2-7	TRBV4-2
CASSYRASGNDEQYF	TGTGCCAGCAGTTATAGGGCTAGCGGGAATGACGAGCAGTACTTC	TRBD2	-	TRBJ2-7	TRBV6-5
CASSRRQGAQGYGYTF	TGTGCCAGCAGCCGCAGACAGGGGGCGCAGGGCTATGGCTACACCTTC	TRBD1	few	TRBJ1-2	TRBV5-4
CASRNGVARDTQYF	TGTGCCAGCAGAAACGGGGTTGCCAGGGATACGCAGTATTTT	-	-	TRBJ2-3	TRBV2
CACHRGNSPLHF	TGTGCCTGCCACAGGGGAAATTCACCCCTCCACTTT	TRBD1	-	TRBJ1-6	TRBV30
CASSLRYPGDPDKWSNEQFF	TGTGCCAGCAGTTTACGGTATCCGGGTGATCCAGATAAGTGGTCCAATGAGCAGTTCTTC	-	-	TRBJ2-1	TRBV27
CASRTLEGIGTEAFF	TGTGCCAGCAGGACCCTCGAGGGAATAGGAACTGAAGCTTTCTTT	-	-	TRBJ1-1	TRBV27
CASRGLPSYEQYF	TGTGCCAGCAGAGGACTGCCCTCCTACGAGCAGTACTTC	-	-	TRBJ2-7	TRBV27